Presented here are 3 T cell receptor beta chains from one specimen sequenced in a study of shared clonotypes between healthy human individuals. The repertoire was sequenced with immunoSEQ multiplex PCR; TCRdb's copy has only in-frame clones and lacks some. The data show approximately 2,000,000 clones, roughly 93% seen once. Naive CD8 isolation took CD45RO-negative cells positively selected for CCR7 and excluded terminally differentiated effector memory CD45RA+ cells. Sequencing used naive CD8+ T cells from PBMCs. These receptors were obtained from a man between 18 and 35 years old in good health. Some clones in this sample may be carry-over from other donors' samples.

The chain has TRBV12-5 and TRBJ1-1; D gene unclear. This CDR3 comprises 13 residues. V lost 8 bases to trimming and J lost 1 base, with 11 bases between them. In germline, CDR1 is LGHNT, CDR2 FRNRAP. The CDR3 nucleotides read TGTGCTAGTAGAGACCGGGGGAACACTGAAGCTTTCTTT. Translating gives CASRDRGNTEAFF.

This chain uses TRBV5-1 with TRBJ2-1; the D is unclear. Germline V gene sequence: CDR1 SGHRS, CDR2 YFSETQ. The CDR3 contains 12 residues. V was shortened by 6 bases and J by 3 bases, with 7 bases between the two germline ends. CDR3 sequence reads: CASMDVYNEQFF. The CDR3 nucleotides read TGCGCCAGCATGGACGTCTACAATGAGCAGTTCTTC.

The V call is TRBV7-6, the J call TRBJ2-5; D call uncertain. Germline V gene lookup returns CDR1 SGHVS and CDR2 FNYEAQ. The CDR3 contains 15 residues. The ends were cut back, 2 bases at V and 4 bases at J, with 14 bases in the middle. In nucleotides, the CDR3 is TGTGCCAGCAGCTTAAAGTTCGTGGGTGGAGAGACCCAGTACTTC. Its translation: CASSLKFVGGETQYF.